The rows below give T cell receptor beta chains drawn from one sample of a study of early stage breast cancer tumors. Sequencing used immunoSEQ multiplex PCR; TCRdb keeps in-frame clones, though not all of them. The sample lists about 53,000 clones; about 89% were seen once. Sequenced input: blood. These receptors originate from a person aged 70 to 85 with breast cancer. The CDR3 runs from the conserved cysteine through the conserved F or W. The D gene is left open where the match is weak. Clone sizes are given selectively: once, few, many, or a class where the clone is expanded.

len	j_gene	abundance	v_gene	d_gene	CDR3nt	CDR3aa
14	TRBJ2-1	NA	TRBV6-1	TRBD1	TGTGCCAGCAGCCTGGACAGGGGCCACAATGAGCAGTTCTTC	CASSLDRGHNEQFF
14	TRBJ1-6	NA	TRBV11-2	NA	TGTGCCAGCAGCTCCAGAACCTATAATTCACCCCTCCACTTT	CASSSRTYNSPLHF
17	TRBJ2-4	NA	TRBV30	TRBD1	TGTGCCTGGAGCGCCGGGACAGGGGATCTGGCCAAAAACATTCAGTACTTC	CAWSAGTGDLAKNIQYF
14	TRBJ2-7	NA	TRBV7-6	TRBD1	TGTGCCAGCAGCTTAGCGGAGGGACAGGGTGCGCAGTACTTC	CASSLAEGQGAQYF
15	TRBJ2-7	NA	TRBV10-1	NA	TGCGCCAGCAGTCCCCGGACAGGAGGGGCCTACGAGCAGTACTTC	CASSPRTGGAYEQYF
15	TRBJ2-3	NA	TRBV4-3	TRBD1	TGCGCCAGCAGCCTACAGGACAGGGGGCTTAATACGCAGTATTTT	CASSLQDRGLNTQYF
14	TRBJ1-4	NA	TRBV29-1	TRBD1	TGCAGCGTTGAAGAGGGACAGGGAGGCGAAAAACTGTTTTTT	CSVEEGQGGEKLFF
15	TRBJ1-1	NA	TRBV2	TRBD1	TGTGCCAGCAGGGATCTGTGGACAGGAAACACTGAAGCTTTCTTT	CASRDLWTGNTEAFF
13	TRBJ2-7	NA	TRBV10-2	TRBD1	TGCGCCAGCAGTCAAACCACAGGGGGAGGGCAGTACTTC	CASSQTTGGGQYF
14	TRBJ1-2	NA	TRBV29-1	TRBD1	TGCAGCGTTTCCCTCCGGGACAGGGGGCGAGGCTACACCTTC	CSVSLRDRGRGYTF
12	TRBJ2-7	NA	TRBV5-1	NA	TGCGCCAGCAGCGGGACAACCTACGAGCAGTACTTC	CASSGTTYEQYF
11	TRBJ2-7	NA	TRBV29-1	NA	TGCAGCGGGGCGGACAGCTACGAGCAGTACTTC	CSGADSYEQYF
13	TRBJ1-1	NA	TRBV18	NA	TGTGCCAGCTCACCTCAGCGAGGCCCTGAAGCTTTCTTT	CASSPQRGPEAFF
14	TRBJ1-6	NA	TRBV10-2	TRBD1	TGCGCCAGCAGTGAGGTACAGGGGTATTCACCCCTCCACTTT	CASSEVQGYSPLHF
15	TRBJ2-3	NA	TRBV7-9	TRBD1	TGTGCCAGCAGCTTTCGGACAGGGGGAGTAGATACGCAGTATTTT	CASSFRTGGVDTQYF
15	TRBJ2-1	NA	TRBV11-2	TRBD1	TGTGCCAGCAGCTTTGGGACAGGGGTCTACAATGAGCAGTTCTTC	CASSFGTGVYNEQFF
13	TRBJ1-4	NA	TRBV19	NA	TGTGCCAGTAGTATAGGCAACGCGGAAAAACTGTTTTTT	CASSIGNAEKLFF
16	TRBJ1-5	once	TRBV5-6	TRBD1	TGTGCCAGCAGCCCCGGGACAGGGGCGGGGGGACAGCCCCAGCATTTT	CASSPGTGAGGQPQHF
15	TRBJ1-3	NA	TRBV15	NA	TGTGCCACCAGCAGAGAGAGCAGGGGTCGAAACACCATATATTTT	CATSRESRGRNTIYF